A single TCR beta chain is shown here with its context. Method: immunoSEQ multiplex PCR; TCRdb's copy keeps in-frame clones and lacks some. The sample shows approximately 50,000 clones, 85% to 95% of them seen only once. The sample belongs to a study of control samples from healthy donors and cancer patients. CDR1 is SGDLS and CDR2 is YYNGEE in the germline V gene. CDR3 length equals 15 residues. V dropped 4 bases and J dropped 7 bases, with 21 bases sitting between them. V gene TRBV9 combines with J gene TRBJ2-7; D tentatively reads TRBD1 or TRBD2 (5 bases each). The sample taken for sequencing was blood. This receptor was obtained from a man aged 25 to 40 in good health. The CDR3 loop is CASSPQRGRSGEQYF. The CDR3 DNA reads as TGTGCCAGCAGCCCTCAGAGGGGTCGCTCGGGGGAGCAGTACTTC.